The 18 T cell receptor beta chains in this list originate from one sample, sequenced in a study of T-cell reconstitution after alpha-beta-depleted transplantation in children. Preparing the TCRbeta library involved the use of unique molecular identifiers. One entry per CDR3 protein, called by TCRdb with MiXCR from the PCR reads. The sample consists of roughly 590,000 distinct CDR3 sequences, around 17% of them appearing once. This specimen consisted of PBMCs from the stem cell graft donor, obtained from the stem cell graft. The receptors derive from a human donor who donated a stem cell graft to a child with acute myeloid leukemia.

J is TRBJ2-7 and V is TRBV18, with TRBD1 matching over 10 bases. This CDR3 comprises 15 residues. CDR1 and CDR2 (germline): KGHSH, LQKENI. With 5 bases clipped from V and 3 bases from J, the junction kept 7 bases outside the gene matches. The CDR3 DNA follows: TGTGCCAGCTCATCGACAGGGGGCCTCGGCTACGAGCAGTACTTC. Encoded protein: CASSSTGGLGYEQYF.

This clonotype was found many times. V gene TRBV20-1 combines with J gene TRBJ2-1; TRBD1 is a possible D gene (5 bases). The germline CDR1 and CDR2 sequences are DFQATT and SNEGSKA (reference sequence). The CDR3 length is 12 residues. Trimming pared 4 bases from V and 6 bases from J, leaving 10 bases between. Here the CDR3 reads CSATQGGNEQFF. The CDR3 DNA follows: TGCAGTGCTACCCAGGGTGGCAATGAGCAGTTCTTC.

This clonotype was observed a few times. The chain carries TRBV12-3 or TRBV12-4 and TRBJ2-2, with 8 bases that match TRBD2. V was pared by 5 bases and J by 5 bases, with 10 bases of the junction left unmatched. The CDR3 runs 16 residues. The CDR3 here is CASSVPGLDNTGELFF. CDR3 bases: TGTGCCAGCAGTGTACCGGGACTAGACAATACCGGGGAGCTGTTTTTT.

This clonotype was counted a few times. The chain uses TRBV7-2 and TRBJ2-3; maybe TRBD1 (5 bases). The ends were cut back, 9 bases at V and 3 bases at J, with 13 bases in the middle. The CDR3 runs to 13 residues. CDR1 is SGHTA and CDR2 is FQGNSA in the germline V gene. CDR3 sequence (DNA): TGTGCCAGAGAGATACAGGTAACAGATACGCAGTATTTT. Translating it yields CAREIQVTDTQYF.

This clonotype was seen just once. The chain joins TRBV11-2 to TRBJ1-4, with 7 nucleotides matching TRBD1. After removal of 6 bases from V and 8 bases from J, the junction contained 15 bases not matched to a gene. From germline, CDR1 is SGHAT and CDR2 FQNNGV. This CDR3 has 16 residues. The CDR3 protein is CASSHSSRDSREKLFF. CDR3 in DNA: TGTGCCAGCAGTCACAGCTCCCGGGACAGCCGCGAAAAACTGTTTTTT.

This clonotype was seen repeatedly, ten times or more. The V gene is TRBV20-1, the J gene TRBJ2-7, with 8 bases lining up with TRBD1. The CDR3 covers 13 residues. Trimming removed 3 bases from V and 3 bases from J; junction bases left unmatched: 4. The germline V gene encodes CDR1 DFQATT and CDR2 SNEGSKA (reference sequence). This CDR3 reads CSASPGQGYEQYF. In nucleotides, the CDR3 is TGCAGTGCTAGCCCAGGACAGGGCTACGAGCAGTACTTC.

About this clonotype itself: The junction does not match germline at one end; this may be a read error. The chain carries TRBV9 and TRBJ2-1, with a possible D match to TRBD2 (6 bases). The CDR3 length is 15 residues. In germline, CDR1 is SGDLS, CDR2 YYNGEE. As DNA, the CDR3 is TGTACCAGCAGCGCCGGGGGTAAGTCCTACAATGAGCAGTTCTTC. It codes for CTSSAGGKSYNEQFF.

The chain uses TRBV4-3 and TRBJ2-1; maybe TRBD1 (5 bases). The germline CDR1 and CDR2 sequences are LGHNA and YSLEER. The CDR3 has 15 amino acids. V lost 3 bases and J lost 0, with 9 bases in between. This CDR3 is CASSHRQSSYNEQFF. The CDR3 DNA sequence: TGCGCCAGCAGCCACAGACAGAGCTCCTACAATGAGCAGTTCTTC.

This clonotype came up a few times. The chain employs TRBV7-9 and TRBJ2-2; no clear D gene. The length of the CDR3 is 16 residues. CDR1 SEHNR and CDR2 FQNEAQ come from the germline V gene (reference sequence). V lost 5 bases and J lost 0, with 13 bases in between. The CDR3 loop is CASSLPQIANTGELFF. CDR3 nucleotide sequence: TGTGCCAGCAGCCTCCCACAGATCGCGAACACCGGGGAGCTGTTTTTT.

This clonotype was observed at least ten times. The gene calls are TRBV7-9 and TRBJ2-2; no clear D gene. The CDR3 loop spans 13 amino acids. V lost 5 bases and J lost 6, with 10 bases in between. The germline V gene has CDR1 SEHNR and CDR2 FQNEAQ (reference sequence). CDR3 region: CASSTRSSGELFF. The DNA of the CDR3 is TGTGCCAGCAGCACCCGGAGTTCCGGGGAGCTGTTTTTT.

The sample holds a few counts of this clonotype. This chain connects TRBV5-1 to TRBJ1-6; the D is unclear. V lost 4 bases, J lost 0 bases, and 14 bases lay in between. The CDR3 is 17 residues long. Germline V gene sequence: CDR1 SGHRS, CDR2 YFSETQ. The CDR3 sequence: CASSRGGSRSYNSPLHF. In nucleotides, the CDR3 is TGCGCCAGCAGCCGAGGTGGCAGCCGCTCCTATAATTCACCCCTCCACTTT.

This clonotype was seen only a few times. The V gene is TRBV27, the J gene TRBJ2-3; maybe TRBD2 (6 bases). Between the trimmed V and J ends, which lost 7 bases and 4 bases, there was a span of 12 bases. Germline V gene lookup returns CDR1 MNHEY and CDR2 SMNVEV (reference sequence). The CDR3 covers 13 residues. The CDR3 DNA sequence: TGTGCCAGCAACCCCAAGCGGGCAGATACGCAGTATTTT. It specifies CASNPKRADTQYF.

The table lists this clonotype with many counts. The J gene is TRBJ1-1, the V gene TRBV7-9; D is undetermined. V was trimmed by 3 bases and J by 1 base, leaving 9 bases between them. In germline, CDR1 is SEHNR, CDR2 FQNEAQ (reference sequence). The CDR3 sequence is 14 residues long. This CDR3 is CASSFRTPNTEAFF. The CDR3 nucleotides read TGTGCCAGCAGCTTTAGGACTCCGAACACTGAAGCTTTCTTT.

A word on this clonotype: A much larger clone differs by one base, so this may be a read error. The chain uses TRBV10-3 and TRBJ2-5, with D perhaps matching TRBD2 (6 bases). Germline CDR1 is ENHRY and CDR2 is SYGVKD. The length of the CDR3 is 16 residues. The CDR3 nucleotides are TGTGCCATCAGTGGGGACTCGGGGGTTACCCAAGAGACCCATTACTTC. Translating it yields CAISGDSGVTQETHYF.

V usage is TRBV6-5 and J usage is TRBJ2-7; 12 bases line up with TRBD2. The germline V gene encodes CDR1 MNHEY and CDR2 SVGAGI. Trimming removed 6 bases from V and 2 bases from J; junction bases left unmatched: 5. The CDR3 is made up of 15 amino acids. The chain's CDR3 is CASRSTSGGTYEQYF. The CDR3 coding sequence is TGTGCCAGCAGATCTACTAGCGGGGGGACCTACGAGCAGTACTTC.

In this sample, this clonotype turned up a few times. J is TRBJ2-6 and V is TRBV11-3, with unresolved D. The CDR3 has 13 amino acids. CDR1 is SGHNT and CDR2 is YENEEA in the germline V gene. V was clipped by 8 bases and J by 6 bases, with 11 bases between them. In nucleotides, the CDR3 is TGTGCCAGCCTACCACTGCCGGCCAACGTCCTGACTTTC. It yields the protein CASLPLPANVLTF. Based on the CDR3 plus reference TRBV11-3 and TRBJ2-6, the full variable domain is EAGVVQSPRYKIIEKKQPVAFWCNPISGHNTLYWYLQNLGQGPELLIRYENEEAVDDSQLPKDRFSAERLKGVDSTLKIQPAELGDSAVYLCASLPLPANVLTFGAGSRLTVL.

This chain joins TRBV6-5 and TRBJ1-1; possibly TRBD1 for D (5 bases). Trimming took 0 bases from V and 3 from J, leaving 11 bases between them. CDR3 size: 15 residues. CDR1 and CDR2 from the germline V gene are MNHEY and SVGAGI. CDR3 loop: CASSYSIRGDTEAFF. As DNA, the CDR3 is TGTGCCAGCAGTTACTCGATCCGAGGGGACACTGAAGCTTTCTTT.

This clonotype showed up just a few times. The chain employs TRBV5-1 and TRBJ2-2, with D unclear. The germline V gene encodes CDR1 SGHRS and CDR2 YFSETQ. Trimming took off 2 bases at V and 6 bases at J, with 11 bases between the two ends. The CDR3 contains 14 residues. The CDR3 region has the DNA TGCGCCAGCAGCTTTTCAGGAGCCCCCGGGGAGCTGTTTTTT. It yields the protein CASSFSGAPGELFF.